These 24 T cell receptor beta chains came from one sample sequenced in a study of T cells after yellow fever vaccination. TCRdb analysed the 5' RACE reads with MiXCR anew, one entry per CDR3 protein. This sample has about 630,000 distinct CDR3 sequences, with around an eighth found just once. The starting material was PBMCs, obtained on the day of the yellow fever booster vaccination. Source of these receptors: a man aged 30-40 years who received the YFV17D yellow fever vaccine.

This clonotype showed up just a few times. The chain uses TRBV29-1 and TRBJ2-7; the match to TRBD2 covers 10 bases. V shed 6 bases and J 2 bases; nucleotides not matched to a gene: 7. Germline loops: CDR1 SQVTM, CDR2 ANQGSEA. The CDR3 covers 14 residues. Written as DNA, the CDR3 is TGCAGCGTGGCTAATGGACTAGCGGCCTACGAGCAGTACTTC. This translates into CSVANGLAAYEQYF.

This CDR3 reads CASSLTAGLAGEDTQYF. As DNA, the CDR3 is TGTGCCAGCAGCCTCACCGCGGGACTAGCGGGTGAAGATACGCAGTATTTT. This chain connects TRBV3-1 to TRBJ2-3; 12 bases match TRBD2. The junction had 10 bases not matched to a gene; V was cut back by 4 bases and J by 5 bases. Germline values: CDR1 LGHDT, CDR2 YNNKEL (reference sequence). The CDR3 covers 17 residues.

Only a few counts were recorded for this clonotype. The chain has TRBV30 and TRBJ1-2; 8 bases line up with TRBD1. Germline CDR1 GTSNPN, CDR2 SVGIG (reference sequence). The CDR3 consists of 13 residues. V dropped 4 bases and J dropped 6; count of bases not matched to a gene: 7. The CDR3 sequence is CAWTRQGNNGYTF. The CDR3 DNA reads TGTGCCTGGACCAGACAGGGGAATAATGGCTACACCTTC.

In this sample, this clonotype turned up once. In DNA, the CDR3 is TGCAGCGTTGAAACAGGGTACGAGCAGTTCTTC. Translating gives CSVETGYEQFF. The rearrangement joins TRBV29-1 to TRBJ2-1; maybe TRBD1 (6 bases). CDR3 length: 11 amino acids. From germline, CDR1 is SQVTM and CDR2 ANQGSEA. V dropped 2 bases and J dropped 10 bases, with 9 bases sitting between them.

The chain employs TRBV20-1 and TRBJ2-1; the D gene is possibly TRBD1 (5 bases). Between the trimmed V and J ends, which lost 5 bases and 7 bases, there was a span of 12 bases. The germline V gene encodes CDR1 DFQATT and CDR2 SNEGSKA (reference sequence). The CDR3 sequence is 12 residues long. The CDR3 protein is CSAVQGLNEQFF. For the CDR3, the DNA is TGCAGTGCTGTCCAGGGTTTGAATGAGCAGTTCTTC.

Comment on this clonotype: This may arise from a read error, as a much more abundant clone is one base away. The chain carries TRBV20-1 and TRBJ2-7; D unclear. V lost 4 bases and J lost 5, with 9 bases in between. The germline V gene has CDR1 DFQATT and CDR2 SNEGSKA (reference sequence). The CDR3 consists of 11 residues. CDR3: CSATMGHEQYF. CDR3 in DNA: TGCAGTGCTACCATGGGTCACGAGCAGTACTTC.

The chain couples TRBV20-1 to TRBJ2-3; D might be TRBD1 (6 bases). The DNA end is a closer match to TRBJ1-5, so the J assignment may be wrong. Germline V gene sequence: CDR1 DFQATT, CDR2 SNEGSKA (reference sequence). The CDR3 loop spans 12 amino acids. The CDR3 DNA follows: TGCAGTGCGTCGGGGGCCACAGATACGCAGCATTTT. The encoded protein is CSASGATDTQHF.

This clonotype was observed a few times. The chain has TRBV7-8 and TRBJ2-3, with D possibly TRBD2 on 5 matching bases. Germline-derived CDR1 and CDR2 are SGHVS and FQNEAQ. Trimming took 1 base from V and 4 from J, leaving 6 bases between them. There are 13 residues in the CDR3. This CDR3 is CASSLERADTQYF. CDR3 bases: TGTGCCAGCAGCTTAGAGAGGGCAGATACGCAGTATTTT.

The chain combines TRBV14 with TRBJ2-5; 8 bases map to TRBD2. Looked up from germline, CDR1 is SGHDN and CDR2 is FVKESK. V dropped 3 bases and J dropped 6; count of bases not matched to a gene: 9. CDR3 length equals 15 residues. CDR3 nucleotides: TGTGCCAGCAGCCACCTAGCGGGTCCGAAGAAGACCCAGTACTTC. It yields the protein CASSHLAGPKKTQYF.

There are many counts of this clonotype. The junction does not match germline at one end; this may be a read error. The V gene is TRBV7-6, the J gene TRBJ2-5; TRBD2 matches 7 bases. Germline CDR1 SGHVS, CDR2 FNYEAQ. The CDR3 covers 15 residues. CDR3 in amino acids: CASSLAVGRGETQYF. The CDR3 DNA sequence: TGTGCCAGCAGCCTAGCTGTAGGGAGGGGAGAGACCCAGTACTTC.

The chain links TRBV5-5 to TRBJ1-6, with D tentatively TRBD1 (6 bases). V lost 4 bases and J lost 5, with 16 bases in between. CDR1 is SGHKS and CDR2 is YYEKEE in the germline V gene (reference sequence). This CDR3 is built from 16 residues. CDR3 sequence (DNA): TGTGCCAGCAGCGCGGACAGCCCAATTCATAATTCACCCCTCCACTTT. Amino acid sequence: CASSADSPIHNSPLHF. Supplemented by reference TRBV5-5 and TRBJ1-6, the full variable domain reads DAGVTQSPTHLIKTRGQQVTLRCSPISGHKSVSWYQQVLGQGPQFIFQYYEKEERGRGNFPDRFSARQFPNYSSELNVNALLLGDSALYLCASSADSPIHNSPLHFGNGTRLTVT.

The chain joins TRBV6-5 to TRBJ1-3, with D tentatively TRBD1 (6 bases). The CDR3 loop spans 16 amino acids. Looked up from germline, CDR1 is MNHEY and CDR2 is SVGAGI. Trimming left V 0 bases short and J 4 bases short, with 13 bases between. CDR3 amino acids: CASSYSKGGSGNTIYF. CDR3 sequence (DNA): TGTGCCAGCAGTTACTCGAAGGGGGGATCCGGAAACACCATATATTTT.

This clonotype appeared many times. The rearrangement uses TRBV5-1 and TRBJ2-3; D possibly matches TRBD1 or TRBD2 (5 bases each). Germline V gene lookup returns CDR1 SGHRS and CDR2 YFSETQ. The CDR3 extends over 15 amino acids. V lost 2 bases and J lost 3, with 13 bases in between. The CDR3 region is CASSFRDPGTDTQYF. CDR3 nucleotides: TGCGCCAGCAGCTTCCGGGACCCGGGGACAGATACGCAGTATTTT.

This clonotype appeared a few times. The chain combines TRBV7-2 with TRBJ2-1; D is ambiguous. CDR1 and CDR2 (germline): SGHTA, FQGNSA. The CDR3 sequence is 15 residues long. V was pared by 1 base and J by 2 bases, with 9 bases between. The CDR3 protein is CASSLVRGTYNEQFF. The CDR3 nucleotides read TGTGCCAGCAGCTTAGTTCGCGGTACCTACAATGAGCAGTTCTTC.

This chain connects TRBV6-1 to TRBJ1-6; D is perhaps TRBD1 (6 bases). The CDR3 length is 14 residues. The germline V and J ends were trimmed by 6 bases and 10 bases, with 16 bases remaining between them. Germline lookup yields CDR1 MNHNS and CDR2 SASEGT. The DNA of the CDR3 is TGTGCCAGCAGACTTTCCGACAGGAACTCACCCCTCCACTTT. Encoded protein: CASRLSDRNSPLHF.

The chain carries TRBV6-5 and TRBJ1-1; D not certain. Per germline, CDR1 MNHEY and CDR2 SVGAGI. The CDR3 covers 15 residues. The V gene lost 2 bases and the J gene lost 2 bases, with 12 bases spanning the gap. The chain's CDR3 is CASSYEYGGNTEAFF. In DNA form, the CDR3 reads TGTGCCAGCAGTTACGAGTATGGCGGAAACACTGAAGCTTTCTTT.

There are many counts of this clonotype. The chain recombines TRBV12-3 or TRBV12-4 with TRBJ2-1; 10 bases are shared with TRBD2. Trimming at V came to 6 bases and at J to 3 bases, leaving 5 bases not matched to a gene. This CDR3 is built from 15 residues. CDR3 nucleotides: TGTGCCAGCAGCCCCCCTAGCGGGAGCTACAATGAGCAGTTCTTC. Amino acids: CASSPPSGSYNEQFF.

In its sample, this clonotype was seen a few times. The chain combines TRBV6-5 with TRBJ2-5, with 8 bases matching TRBD2. V was pared by 4 bases and J by 7 bases, with 8 bases of the junction left unmatched. The CDR3 has 14 residues. Germline V lookup: CDR1 MNHEY, CDR2 SVGAGI. For the CDR3, the DNA is TGTGCCAGCAGTTGGAGCGGGAGTCGCGGGACCCAGTACTTC. This sequence encodes CASSWSGSRGTQYF.

This clonotype was observed once. The chain uses TRBV3-1 and TRBJ2-6, with 7 nucleotides matching TRBD1. The ends lost 11 bases at V and 4 bases at J; junction bases unmatched: 20. The V gene's germline CDR1 is LGHDT and CDR2 YNNKEL (reference sequence). The CDR3 length is 18 residues. Here the CDR3 DNA reads TGTGCCTCCACCATCCAAGGACAGGTAGAGCTCGGGGCCAACGTCCTGACTTTC. Translating gives CASTIQGQVELGANVLTF.

This clonotype occurred many times. This chain joins TRBV5-1 and TRBJ2-1, with 12 positions matching TRBD2. V lost 4 bases and J lost 6; bases outside the gene matches: 5. CDR1 and CDR2 from the germline V gene are SGHRS and YFSETQ. The CDR3 sequence is 15 residues long. CDR3: CASSLRLAGANEQFF. In nucleotides, the CDR3 is TGCGCCAGCAGCCTGAGACTAGCGGGAGCCAATGAGCAGTTCTTC. The complete variable domain, with remaining parts taken from reference TRBV5-1 and TRBJ2-1, reads KAGVTQTPRYLIKTRGQQVTLSCSPISGHRSVSWYQQTPGQGLQFLFEYFSETQRNKGNFPGRFSGRQFSNSRSEMNVSTLELGDSALYLCASSLRLAGANEQFFGPGTRLTVL.

This clonotype has a handful of counts. The chain employs TRBV6-6 and TRBJ1-5, with unresolved D. Trimming stripped 1 base from V and 7 bases from J, with 8 bases between. Germline V lookup: CDR1 MNHNY, CDR2 SVGAGI (reference sequence). CDR3 size: 13 residues. CDR3 in amino acids: CASSYLGRQPQHF. In nucleotides, the CDR3 is TGTGCCAGCAGTTACTTGGGAAGGCAGCCCCAGCATTTT.

The chain couples TRBV6-1 to TRBJ2-1, with 10 bases lining up with TRBD1. After removal of 8 bases from V and 8 bases from J, the junction contained 9 bases not matched to a gene. Germline-derived CDR1 and CDR2 are MNHNS and SASEGT. The CDR3 extends over 14 amino acids. The CDR3 bases are TGTGCCAGCTCTCGTGGACAGGGGGACCATGAGCAGTTCTTC. Protein product: CASSRGQGDHEQFF.

This chain links TRBV5-4 with TRBJ1-1; tentative D call: TRBD1 (5 bases). There are 14 residues in the CDR3. Germline V gene data show CDR1 as SGHNT and CDR2 as YYREEE (reference sequence). Trimming cost V 3 bases and J 5 bases, with 14 bases left between them. The CDR3, as DNA: TGTGCCAGCAGCTCGGGGGGTCGAGAGACTGAAGCTTTCTTT. Its translation is CASSSGGRETEAFF.

J is TRBJ2-1 and V is TRBV20-1; D perhaps matches TRBD2 (6 bases). V was clipped by 6 bases and J by 1 base, with 13 bases between them. CDR3 length: 14 amino acids. CDR1 is DFQATT and CDR2 is SNEGSKA in the germline V gene (reference sequence). As DNA, the CDR3 is TGCAGTGCGAGGACTCGGGGGTCCTACAATGAGCAGTTCTTC. Protein product: CSARTRGSYNEQFF.